The 17 T cell receptor beta chains listed next were all sequenced from one sample in a study of T cells in Graves' hyperthyroidism and ophthalmopathy. The investigators amplified TCR beta CDR3 regions from RNA transcripts. Initially, a first-round RT-PCR of the TCR CDR3 employed the HTBI primer set. TCRdb reprocessed the multiplex PCR reads via MiXCR and lists one record per CDR3 protein. The sample has hundreds of thousands of distinct CDR3 sequences, less than 15% seen once; the top ten hold 10%. Material for sequencing was blood. These receptors were collected from a woman aged 18-29 years with Graves' hyperthyroidism.

This clonotype has ten or more counts. Germline and junction disagree at one end, which may indicate a read error. The chain combines TRBV11-2 with TRBJ2-7; D possibly corresponds to TRBD1 (5 bases). The V gene's germline CDR1 is SGHAT and CDR2 FQNNGV. The length of the CDR3 is 14 residues. Here the CDR3 DNA reads TGTGCCAGCAGCATAGAGACAGTGTCCTACGAGCAGTACTTC. As protein: CASSIETVSYEQYF. Full variable domain (missing parts from reference TRBV11-2 and TRBJ2-7): EAGVAQSPRYKIIEKRQSVAFWCNPISGHATLYWYQQILGQGPKLLIQFQNNGVVDDSQLPKDRFSAERLKGVDSTLKIQPAKLEDSAVYLCASSIETVSYEQYFGPGTRLTVT.

This clonotype was seen at least ten times. The rearrangement links TRBV30 to TRBJ1-2; D gene uncertain. CDR1 and CDR2 (germline): GTSNPN, SVGIG (reference sequence). This CDR3 region has 12 residues. V lost 3 bases, J lost 2 bases, and 7 bases lay in between. CDR3 DNA sequence: TGTGCCTGGAGGCCAGACAACTATGGCTACACCTTC. Its translation: CAWRPDNYGYTF.

At least ten counts were recorded for this clonotype. The chain couples TRBV2 to TRBJ1-2; D gene ambiguous. Germline-derived CDR1 and CDR2 are SNHLY and FYNNEI. V lost 1 base and J 4 bases, leaving 10 bases between the germline ends. This CDR3 comprises 14 residues. The CDR3 bases are TGTGCCAGCAGTGAAGTAGGAGCCGGCTATGGCTACACCTTC. The encoded protein is CASSEVGAGYGYTF. Based on the CDR3 plus reference TRBV2 and TRBJ1-2, the full variable domain is EPEVTQTPSHQVTQMGQEVILRCVPISNHLYFYWYRQILGQKVEFLVSFYNNEISEKSEIFDDQFSVERPDGSNFTLKIRSTKLEDSAMYFCASSEVGAGYGYTFGSGTRLTVV.

The table lists this clonotype with a few counts. The chain links TRBV5-1 to TRBJ2-7; D possibly matches TRBD1 or TRBD2 (5 bases each). The CDR3 spans 14 residues. The germline CDR1 and CDR2 sequences are SGHRS and YFSETQ. Deletions cut 0 bases from V and 2 bases from J, with 9 bases between. This chain's CDR3 is CASSLARGPYEQYF. CDR3 DNA: TGCGCCAGCAGCTTGGCACGGGGCCCCTACGAGCAGTACTTC.

This clonotype was detected only a few times. This sequence joins TRBV2 and TRBJ2-6; the D gene is possibly TRBD1 (5 bases). V was cut by 11 bases and J by 0 bases, with 8 bases left in between. Germline CDR1 SNHLY, CDR2 FYNNEI. This CDR3 spans 13 amino acids. CDR3 DNA: TGTGCCGGTACAGGCTCTGGGGCCAACGTCCTGACTTTC. Translated: CAGTGSGANVLTF.

The table lists this clonotype with many counts. The J gene is TRBJ1-2, the V gene TRBV12-3 or TRBV12-4, with TRBD1 matching over 8 bases. The CDR3 totals 14 residues. With 6 bases clipped from V and 3 bases from J, the junction kept 6 bases outside the gene matches. The CDR3 sequence: CASSPGGFDYGYTF. The CDR3 DNA follows: TGTGCCAGCAGCCCAGGGGGCTTCGACTATGGCTACACCTTC.

This clonotype has just one count. V and J are TRBV7-9 and TRBJ1-2; the D gene is possibly TRBD1 (5 bases). CDR1 SEHNR and CDR2 FQNEAQ come from the germline V gene (reference sequence). This CDR3 is built from 16 residues. V gave up 5 bases and J gave up 0 bases, with 16 bases separating them. The CDR3 here is CASSPGMGRTNYGYTF. The CDR3 DNA follows: TGTGCCAGCAGCCCAGGGATGGGGCGGACTAACTATGGCTACACCTTC.

This clonotype came up many times. This sequence joins TRBV11-2 and TRBJ2-1, with TRBD1 as a possible D gene (5 bases). The CDR3 runs 17 residues. The V gene's germline CDR1 is SGHAT and CDR2 FQNNGV. V lost 0 bases and J 1 base, leaving 13 bases between the germline ends. The CDR3 spells CASSLDLFGASYNEQFF. DNA for the CDR3: TGTGCCAGCAGCTTAGATCTTTTTGGGGCTTCCTACAATGAGCAGTTCTTC.

This clonotype was observed a handful of times. J is TRBJ1-1 and V is TRBV2; 11 nucleotides match TRBD1. Germline CDR1 and CDR2: SNHLY and FYNNEI. V lost 6 bases, J lost 1 base, and 7 bases stayed unmatched. This CDR3 has 16 residues. The CDR3 here is CASSRRGQGGNTEAFF. The CDR3 region has the DNA TGTGCCAGCAGCCGTCGGGGACAGGGGGGGAACACTGAAGCTTTCTTT.

There are many counts of this clonotype. This sequence joins TRBV28 and TRBJ1-4; possible D gene TRBD1, 6 bases. Trimming pared 6 bases from V and 6 bases from J, leaving 20 bases between. This CDR3 is 16 amino acids long. Germline-derived CDR1 and CDR2 are MDHEN and SYDVKM. CDR3 DNA: TGTGCCAGCAGCTTCTTCGGACTGAGGGGGGATGAAAAACTGTTTTTT. This encodes CASSFFGLRGDEKLFF.

This clonotype showed up many times. The chain is built from TRBV18 and TRBJ2-5; D is uncertain. This CDR3 region has 13 residues. CDR1 is KGHSH and CDR2 is LQKENI in the germline V gene. The V end was cut by 3 bases, the J end by 2 bases, with 7 bases between. CDR3 residues: CASSPQLQETQYF. The CDR3 bases are TGTGCCAGCTCACCGCAGCTACAAGAGACCCAGTACTTC.

This sequence joins TRBV20-1 and TRBJ2-5, with a weak D call TRBD2 (5 bases). V was clipped by 5 bases and J by 4 bases, with 14 bases between them. This CDR3 region has 13 residues. Germline loops: CDR1 DFQATT, CDR2 SNEGSKA (reference sequence). CDR3 residues: CSAQWTGRETQYF. In nucleotides, the CDR3 is TGCAGTGCTCAATGGACGGGAAGAGAGACCCAGTACTTC.

The chain employs TRBV27 and TRBJ1-2; tentatively, D is TRBD1 (5 bases). V lost 6 bases and J lost 8, with 16 bases in between. This CDR3 contains 13 residues. CDR1 MNHEY and CDR2 SMNVEV come from the germline V gene (reference sequence). The CDR3 loop is CASSLVEGRGYTF. The DNA of the CDR3 is TGTGCCAGCAGCCTCGTTGAGGGGCGCGGCTACACCTTC.

The CDR3 region is CASSLGPLVGYEQYF. The DNA for the CDR3 is TGTGCCAGCAGCTTAGGCCCCCTGGTGGGCTACGAGCAGTACTTC. This sequence joins TRBV7-9 and TRBJ2-7; D call uncertain. The CDR3 has 15 amino acids. V lost 1 base to trimming and J lost 3 bases, with 13 bases between them. Germline V CDR1 and CDR2: SEHNR, FQNEAQ (reference sequence).

This clonotype was counted at least ten times. The V call is TRBV5-1, the J call TRBJ2-7; no reliable D call. Trimming cost V 0 bases and J 4 bases, with 11 bases left between them. The germline gives CDR1 SGHRS, CDR2 YFSETQ. This CDR3 region has 14 residues. CDR3 region: CASSLDITSYEQYF. CDR3 nucleotides: TGCGCCAGCAGCTTGGATATCACCTCATACGAGCAGTACTTC.

This clonotype was detected only a few times. This chain uses TRBV10-3 with TRBJ2-5; no firm D call. The V and J ends lost 6 bases and 0 bases respectively, with 8 bases between them. Germline assignment: CDR1 ENHRY and CDR2 SYGVKD. CDR3 length: 13 residues. The CDR3 here is CAIRTDNQETQYF. CDR3 nucleotide sequence: TGTGCCATCAGGACCGACAACCAAGAGACCCAGTACTTC.

Ten or more counts support this clonotype. This rearrangement joins TRBV3-1 to TRBJ2-4; a possible D gene is TRBD2 (5 bases). The CDR3 covers 14 residues. Germline CDR1 LGHDT, CDR2 YNNKEL (reference sequence). V lost 0 bases to trimming and J lost 6 bases, with 9 bases between them. The CDR3 region has the DNA TGTGCCAGCAGCCAAGATCGGACTCCAAACATTCAGTACTTC. Amino acids: CASSQDRTPNIQYF.